These 16 T cell receptor beta chains were sequenced from one sample in a study of blood T cells in healthy people across ages. With a J-beta primer mix and a sample-barcoded 5' primer, a second PCR ran about 6 to 11 cycles. A single record per CDR3 protein comes from TCRdb applying MiXCR to the 5' RACE reads. The table lists some 940,000 distinct CDR3 sequences, almost 30% of them singletons, with roughly a tenth in the top ten. The same data also went into a second study, on T cells of mothers and their children.

The sequenced sample was blood. These receptors all stem from a woman in her thirties or forties in good health.

This clonotype showed up just a few times. CDR3 sequence reads: CASSAAGQGVFEQFF. DNA for the CDR3: TGTGCCAGCAGCGCCGCGGGACAGGGGGTCTTTGAGCAGTTCTTC. The chain links TRBV7-9 to TRBJ2-1, with 11 bases fitting TRBD1. Germline V gene data show CDR1 as SEHNR and CDR2 as FQNEAQ (reference sequence). Trimming took 5 bases from V and 9 from J; bases not matched to a gene: 9. The CDR3 covers 15 residues. The variable domain in full, with the rest retrieved from reference TRBV7-9 and TRBJ2-1, is DTGVSQNPRHKITKRGQNVTFRCDPISEHNRLYWYRQTLGQGPEFLTYFQNEAQLEKSRLLSDRFSAERPKGSFSTLEIQRTEQGDSAMYLCASSAAGQGVFEQFFGPGTRLTVL.

The chain has TRBV28 and TRBJ1-6; TRBD1 aligns across 8 bases. Losses at the gene ends were 2 bases for V and 7 bases for J; bases not matched to a gene: 7. Germline V gives CDR1 MDHEN, CDR2 SYDVKM. This CDR3 contains 16 residues. The CDR3 protein is CASSLSRGRRNSPLHF. Written as DNA, the CDR3 is TGTGCCAGCAGTTTAAGCAGGGGGCGAAGAAATTCACCCCTCCACTTT.

The chain recombines TRBV7-2 with TRBJ2-1; no clear D. The CDR3 covers 14 residues. Per germline, CDR1 SGHTA and CDR2 FQGNSA. V was cut by 1 base and J by 8 bases, with 12 bases left in between. The CDR3 is CASSLGQLTYEQFF. In nucleotides, the CDR3 is TGTGCCAGCAGCTTAGGGCAGCTTACATATGAGCAGTTCTTC.

In its sample, this clonotype was seen once. This chain connects TRBV12-3 or TRBV12-4 to TRBJ2-2; D could derive from TRBD1 or TRBD2 (5 bases each). The CDR3 contains 14 residues. V lost 10 bases and J 11 bases, leaving 23 bases between the germline ends. The CDR3 region is CATIKGNTGEELFF. In DNA, the CDR3 is TGTGCCACCATTAAGGGGAACACCGGGGAAGAGCTGTTTTTT.

This clonotype has only a few counts. This rearrangement joins TRBV12-3 or TRBV12-4 to TRBJ2-5; D is perhaps TRBD1 (7 bases). The end of the DNA is better explained by TRBJ2-7, so the J call may be wrong. This CDR3 is 15 amino acids long. The CDR3 DNA is TGTGCCAGCAGTCCCGTAGCAGGGGGGCTCGACGAGCAGTACTTC. Encoded protein: CASSPVAGGLDEQYF.

A few counts support this clonotype. The genes are TRBV7-6 and TRBJ2-3; TRBD2 aligns across 7 bases. V trimming: 6 bases; J trimming: 3 bases; junction bases outside the gene matches: 9. The CDR3 sequence is 15 residues long. Germline-derived CDR1 and CDR2 are SGHVS and FNYEAQ. For the CDR3, the DNA is TGTGCCAGCAGTCTAGGACTAGTCCTGACAGATACGCAGTATTTT. Translated, it gives CASSLGLVLTDTQYF.

The chain couples TRBV29-1 to TRBJ2-7, with D possibly TRBD1 on 6 matching bases. In germline, CDR1 is SQVTM, CDR2 ANQGSEA. V gave up 3 bases and J gave up 6 bases, with 15 bases separating them. CDR3 length equals 13 residues. The CDR3 protein is CSVDGRGLGEQYF. In DNA, the CDR3 is TGCAGCGTTGACGGCAGGGGTTTGGGCGAGCAGTACTTC.

This clonotype was detected a few times. An end of the junction differs from the germline gene, which may be a read error. V gene TRBV15 combines with J gene TRBJ2-7; 8 bases match TRBD1. The germline V gene has CDR1 LNHNV and CDR2 YYDKDF (reference sequence). The CDR3 runs 15 residues. In DNA, the CDR3 is TGTACCACCAGCGAAAATACAGGGGGCTCCTACGAGCAGTACTTC. Amino acids: CTTSENTGGSYEQYF. The complete variable domain, with remaining parts taken from reference TRBV15 and TRBJ2-7, reads DAMVIQNPRYQVTQFGKPVTLSCSQTLNHNVMYWYQQKSSQAPKLLFHYYDKDFNNEADTPDNFQSRRPNTSFCFLDIRSPGLGDTAMYLCTTSENTGGSYEQYFGPGTRLTVT.

This rearrangement joins TRBV7-3 to TRBJ2-1; D perhaps matches TRBD1 (7 bases). V lost 1 base and J 3 bases, leaving 10 bases between the germline ends. From germline, CDR1 is SGHTA and CDR2 FQGTGA. The CDR3 length is 15 residues. CDR3 sequence (DNA): TGTGCCAGCAGCTTAAGCAGGGGGGACTACAATGAGCAGTTCTTC. Protein: CASSLSRGDYNEQFF. The variable domain in full, completed from reference TRBV7-3 and TRBJ2-1, reads GAGVSQTPSNKVTEKGKYVELRCDPISGHTALYWYRQSLGQGPEFLIYFQGTGAADDSGLPNDRFFAVRPEGSVSTLKIQRTERGDSAVYLCASSLSRGDYNEQFFGPGTRLTVL.

This clonotype occurred a few times. The junction does not match germline at one end; this may be a read error. The rearrangement uses TRBV20-1 and TRBJ2-3; perhaps TRBD2 as D (5 bases). The germline CDR1 and CDR2 sequences are DFQATT and SNEGSKA (reference sequence). This CDR3 is built from 13 residues. The CDR3 sequence is CSTRVRPVDTQYF. CDR3 bases: TGCAGTACTAGAGTAAGACCGGTTGATACGCAGTATTTT.

This chain uses TRBV5-4 with TRBJ2-1; TRBD2 matches at 16 bases. CDR3 length: 18 residues. V lost 4 bases and J lost 1; bases outside the gene matches: 5. Germline V gene data show CDR1 as SGHNT and CDR2 as YYREEE (reference sequence). The CDR3 DNA reads as TGTGCCAGCAGCCTGGGGACTAGCGGGGGGGTATCCTACAATGAGCAGTTCTTC. It translates to CASSLGTSGGVSYNEQFF.

The genes are TRBV3-1 and TRBJ1-1, with D maybe TRBD1 (6 bases). Germline V lookup: CDR1 LGHDT, CDR2 YNNKEL (reference sequence). V was shortened by 3 bases and J by 4 bases, with 15 bases between the two germline ends. The CDR3 extends over 15 amino acids. CDR3 nucleotide sequence: TGTGCCAGCAGCCACCCACGGGGGGCTACCACTGAAGCTTTCTTT. Translated, it gives CASSHPRGATTEAFF.

This sequence joins TRBV18 and TRBJ2-1, with 10 positions matching TRBD2. With V trimmed by 8 bases and J by 9 bases, 7 bases remained unmatched. Germline V gene lookup returns CDR1 KGHSH and CDR2 LQKENI. The CDR3 has 13 amino acids. The DNA of the CDR3 is TGTGCCAGCCCGGGACTAGCGACTAGTGAGCAGTTCTTC. This sequence encodes CASPGLATSEQFF.

A remark on this clonotype: One junction end does not reproduce the germline sequence, and a read error may be involved. V gene TRBV25-1 combines with J gene TRBJ1-2; D remains unclear. Per the germline V gene, CDR1 is MGHDK and CDR2 is SYGVNS. The CDR3 sequence is 13 residues long. The DNA for the CDR3 is TGTGCCAGCAGGGAATATGAGGGCTATGGCTACACCTTC. Translating gives CASREYEGYGYTF.

The sample holds many counts of this clonotype. The rearrangement joins TRBV11-2 to TRBJ2-5, with a weak D call TRBD1 (5 bases). The germline V and J ends were trimmed by 5 bases and 0 bases, with 16 bases remaining between them. Looked up from germline, CDR1 is SGHAT and CDR2 is FQNNGV. This CDR3 comprises 16 residues. CDR3 sequence: CASSEFLRGYQETQYF. The CDR3 DNA reads as TGTGCCAGCAGCGAATTCTTAAGGGGTTACCAAGAGACCCAGTACTTC.

The chain joins TRBV9 to TRBJ2-4, with TRBD1 matching over 7 bases. The germline V gene encodes CDR1 SGDLS and CDR2 YYNGEE. There are 13 residues in the CDR3. V lost 0 bases, J lost 8 bases, and 2 bases stayed unmatched. CDR3 protein: CASSVDQGDIQYF. In DNA, the CDR3 is TGTGCCAGCAGCGTAGACCAGGGGGACATTCAGTACTTC.